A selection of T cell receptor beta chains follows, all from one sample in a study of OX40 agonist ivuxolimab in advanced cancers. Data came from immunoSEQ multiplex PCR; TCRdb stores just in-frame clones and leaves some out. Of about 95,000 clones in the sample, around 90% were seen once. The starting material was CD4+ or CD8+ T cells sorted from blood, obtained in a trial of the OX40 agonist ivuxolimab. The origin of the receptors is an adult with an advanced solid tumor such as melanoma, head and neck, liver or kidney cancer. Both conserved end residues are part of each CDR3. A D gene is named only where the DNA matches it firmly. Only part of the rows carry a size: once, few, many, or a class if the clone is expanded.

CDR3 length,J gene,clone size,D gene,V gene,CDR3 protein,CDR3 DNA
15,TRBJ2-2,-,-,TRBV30,CAWSPDGSYTGELFF,TGTGCCTGGAGTCCAGATGGGTCCTACACCGGGGAGCTGTTTTTT
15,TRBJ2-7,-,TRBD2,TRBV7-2,CASSAPGLAAGEQYF,TGTGCCAGCAGCGCCCCGGGACTAGCGGCCGGGGAGCAGTACTTC
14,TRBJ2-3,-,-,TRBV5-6,CAVESATSTDTQYF,TGTGCCGTCGAATCTGCCACTAGCACAGATACGCAGTATTTT
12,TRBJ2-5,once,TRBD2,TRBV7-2,CATGGYGETQYF,TGTGCCACCGGGGGGTACGGAGAGACCCAGTACTTC
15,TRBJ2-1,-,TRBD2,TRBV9,CASSVGLAGESFQFF,TGTGCCAGCAGCGTAGGACTAGCGGGAGAGTCCTTTCAGTTCTTC
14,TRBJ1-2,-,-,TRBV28,CASSLWRGRWGYTF,TGTGCCAGCAGTTTATGGAGGGGAAGGTGGGGCTACACCTTC
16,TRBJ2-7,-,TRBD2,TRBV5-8,CASTLPLTSGSLVQYF,TGTGCCAGCACATTGCCCCTGACTAGCGGATCCCTGGTGCAGTACTTC
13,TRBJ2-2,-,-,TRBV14,CASSPGPTGELFF,TGTGCCAGCAGCCCCGGGCCCACCGGGGAGCTGTTTTTT
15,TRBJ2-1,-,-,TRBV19,CASTMGDPLYNEQFF,TGTGCCAGTACCATGGGGGACCCTCTTTACAATGAGCAGTTCTTC
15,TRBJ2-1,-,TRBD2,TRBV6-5,CASSSGLAGAVEQFF,TGTGCCAGCAGTTCCGGACTAGCGGGAGCCGTTGAGCAGTTCTTC
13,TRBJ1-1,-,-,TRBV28,CASTPEGGTEAFF,TGTGCCAGCACCCCGGAGGGTGGCACTGAAGCTTTCTTT
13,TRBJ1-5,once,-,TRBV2,CASSDFGNQPQHF,TGTGCCAGCAGTGATTTTGGCAATCAGCCCCAGCATTTT
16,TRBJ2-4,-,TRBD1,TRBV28,CASLPRGIGAKNIQYF,TGTGCCAGCCTCCCCAGGGGGATCGGGGCCAAAAACATTCAGTACTTC
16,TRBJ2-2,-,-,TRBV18,CATVPGRGPNSGELFF,TGTGCCACCGTACCTGGTCGGGGGCCAAATTCCGGGGAGCTGTTTTTT
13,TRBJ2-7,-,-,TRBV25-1,CASRREVSDEQYF,TGTGCCAGCAGAAGGGAGGTGTCAGACGAGCAGTACTTC
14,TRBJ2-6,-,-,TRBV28,CASSRLTGANVLTF,TGTGCCAGCAGTAGGCTTACTGGGGCCAACGTCCTGACTTTC
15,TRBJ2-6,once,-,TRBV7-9,CASSLAGAGANVLTF,TGTGCCAGCAGCTTAGCGGGGGCTGGGGCCAACGTCCTGACTTTC
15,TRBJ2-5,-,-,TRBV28,CASSPGDLKGETQYF,TGTGCCAGCTCCCCTGGGGACCTAAAGGGAGAGACCCAGTACTTC
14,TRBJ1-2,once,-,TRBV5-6,CASRGWAGGYGYTF,TGTGCCAGCAGGGGGTGGGCGGGCGGCTATGGCTACACCTTC
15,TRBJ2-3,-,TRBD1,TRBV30,CAWSVGQGFSDTQYF,TGTGCCTGGAGTGTGGGACAGGGATTTTCGGATACGCAGTATTTT
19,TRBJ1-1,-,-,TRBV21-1,CASSTGKVWDRYGLTEAFF,TGTGCCAGCAGCACCGGAAAGGTATGGGACAGATACGGTCTCACTGAAGCTTTCTTT
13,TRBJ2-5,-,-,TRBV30,CAWSVRLQETQYF,TGTGCCTGGAGTGTAAGACTTCAAGAGACCCAGTACTTC
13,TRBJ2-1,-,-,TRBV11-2,CASSPGSYNEQFF,TGTGCCAGCAGCCCGGGTAGCTACAATGAGCAGTTCTTC
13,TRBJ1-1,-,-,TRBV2,CASSGQPNTEAFF,TGTGCCAGCAGTGGCCAACCGAACACTGAAGCTTTCTTT
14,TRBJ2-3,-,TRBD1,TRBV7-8,CASSIGQGTDTQYF,TGTGCCAGCAGCATCGGACAGGGGACGGATACGCAGTATTTT
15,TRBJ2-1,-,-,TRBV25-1,CASRGTGSGSNEQFF,TGTGCCAGCAGAGGGACGGGGTCAGGGAGTAATGAGCAGTTCTTC
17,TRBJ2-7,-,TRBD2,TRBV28,CASSLTAIRTSGSEQYF,TGTGCCAGCAGTCTTACGGCGATTCGGACTAGCGGGAGCGAGCAGTACTTC
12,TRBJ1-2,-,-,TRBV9,CASSATDYGYTF,TGTGCCAGCAGCGCGACAGATTATGGCTACACCTTC
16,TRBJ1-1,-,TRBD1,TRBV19,CASRHNRGPMNTEAFF,TGTGCCAGTAGGCACAACAGGGGGCCAATGAACACTGAAGCTTTCTTT
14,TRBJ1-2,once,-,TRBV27,CASNFRGGASGYTF,TGTGCCAGCAATTTTAGGGGGGGGGCAAGTGGCTACACCTTC
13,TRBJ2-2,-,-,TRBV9,CASRSRDTGELFF,TGTGCCAGCAGGTCAAGGGACACCGGGGAGCTGTTTTTT
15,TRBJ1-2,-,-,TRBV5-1,CASSLAVQPNYGYTF,TGCGCCAGCAGCTTGGCGGTACAGCCTAACTATGGCTACACCTTC
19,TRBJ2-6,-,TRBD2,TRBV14,CASSQDRASGSSWANVLTF,TGTGCCAGCAGCCAAGATCGGGCTAGCGGGAGCTCGTGGGCCAACGTCCTGACTTTC
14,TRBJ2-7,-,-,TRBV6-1,CASSVGEHSYEQYF,TGTGCCAGCAGTGTAGGGGAACACTCCTACGAGCAGTACTTC
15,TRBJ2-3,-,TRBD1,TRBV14,CASSQGQGLADTQYF,TGTGCCAGCAGCCAAGGACAGGGATTAGCAGATACGCAGTATTTT
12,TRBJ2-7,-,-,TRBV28,CASSLLSYEQYF,TGTGCCAGCAGTTTACTTAGTTACGAGCAGTACTTC
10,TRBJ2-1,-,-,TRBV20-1,CSARDYEQFF,TGCAGTGCTAGAGACTATGAGCAGTTCTTC
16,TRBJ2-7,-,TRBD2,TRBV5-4,CASSLDGLAGVEEQYF,TGTGCCAGCAGCTTGGATGGACTAGCGGGAGTAGAAGAGCAGTACTTC
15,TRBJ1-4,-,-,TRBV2,CASSVRTATNEKLFF,TGTGCCAGCAGCGTACGGACGGCAACTAATGAAAAACTGTTTTTT
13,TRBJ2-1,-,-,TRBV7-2,CASSLAPNNEQFF,TGTGCCAGCAGCTTAGCCCCCAACAATGAGCAGTTCTTC
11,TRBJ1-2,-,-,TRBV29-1,CSVEGFGGYTF,TGCAGCGTTGAGGGGTTTGGGGGCTACACCTTC
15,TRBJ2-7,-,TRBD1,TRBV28,CASTWGQGASYEQYF,TGTGCCAGCACTTGGGGACAGGGGGCGTCCTACGAGCAGTACTTC
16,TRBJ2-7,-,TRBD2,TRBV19,CASSIGPSGGPYEQYF,TGTGCCAGTAGTATCGGGCCTAGCGGGGGTCCATACGAGCAGTACTTC
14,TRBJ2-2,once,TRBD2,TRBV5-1,CASRGGLITGELFF,TGCGCCAGCAGGGGAGGGCTGATCACCGGGGAGCTGTTTTTT
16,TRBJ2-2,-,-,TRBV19,CASSMYTPGSPGELFF,TGTGCCAGTAGTATGTATACTCCAGGGTCGCCCGGGGAGCTGTTTTTT
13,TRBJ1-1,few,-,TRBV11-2,CASSLLPRTEAFF,TGTGCCAGCAGCTTACTCCCCAGGACTGAAGCTTTCTTT
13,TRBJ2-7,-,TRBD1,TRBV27,CASSRDRGDEQYF,TGTGCCAGCAGCAGGGACAGGGGCGACGAGCAGTACTTC
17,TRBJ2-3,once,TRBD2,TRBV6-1,CASSEAMGGGGTDTQYF,TGTGCCAGCAGTGAAGCGATGGGGGGGGGAGGTACAGATACGCAGTATTTT